This T cell receptor (beta chain) was sequenced for a study of T cells after yellow fever vaccination. Deletions cut 7 bases from V and 4 bases from J, with 7 bases between. Looked up from germline, CDR1 is MGHDK and CDR2 is SYGVNS. This CDR3 has 12 amino acids. This clonotype showed up just a few times. The antigen is not known. Study observations and caveats: It was a weaker secondary response, yet one that peaked faster, at day 5 versus 15. Primary-vaccination clones mostly resurfaced post-booster (about 95% CD4, around 88% CD8).

UMIs were added to TCR cDNA along with a universal primer site when it was made by 5'RACE template switching. TCRdb re-called the 5' RACE reads with MiXCR, one entry per CDR3 protein. Of about 370,000 distinct CDR3 sequences listed, 11% are singletons. The chain combines TRBV25-1 with TRBJ2-2, with D perhaps matching TRBD1 (5 bases). The sample was PBMCs, taken on the day of the first yellow fever vaccination. This sequence originates from a man younger than 30 who received the YFV17D yellow fever vaccine. DNA for the CDR3: TGTGCCAGCATAGGGGTCACCGGGGAGCTGTTTTTT. Amino acid sequence: CASIGVTGELFF.